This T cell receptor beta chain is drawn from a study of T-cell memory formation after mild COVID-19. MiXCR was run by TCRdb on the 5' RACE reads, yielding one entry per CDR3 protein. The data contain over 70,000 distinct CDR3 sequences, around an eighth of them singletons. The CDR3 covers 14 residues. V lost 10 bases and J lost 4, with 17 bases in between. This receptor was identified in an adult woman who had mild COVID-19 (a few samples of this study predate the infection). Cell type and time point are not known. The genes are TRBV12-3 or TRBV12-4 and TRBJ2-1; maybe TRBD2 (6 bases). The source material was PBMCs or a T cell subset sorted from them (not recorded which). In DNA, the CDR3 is TGTGCCAACTCCTTCGGGAGTGATTACAATGAGCAGTTCTTC. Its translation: CANSFGSDYNEQFF.